A selection of T cell receptor beta chains follows, all from one sample in a study of PD-1 blockade in mismatch repair-deficient tumors. TCRdb's copy holds only in-frame clones and misses some; the assay was immunoSEQ multiplex PCR. The repertoire holds tens of thousands of clones, with 78% as singletons. Sequencing was performed on peripheral blood, taken 4 weeks after starting pembrolizumab. Receptors originate from an adult with mismatch repair-deficient cancer. Each CDR3 is given with its conserved first and last residue. Fields, in order: V gene, clone size, D gene, J gene, CDR3 protein, CDR3 DNA. The D gene is left open where the match is weak. The size entry is marked missing in some rows and otherwise reads once, few, many or a size class.

V gene: TRBV10-3; clone size: .; D gene: .; J gene: TRBJ2-6; CDR3 protein: CAISDGDRGWANVLTF; CDR3 DNA: TGTGCCATCAGTGACGGCGACCGGGGCTGGGCCAACGTCCTGACTTTC
V gene: TRBV15; clone size: .; D gene: .; J gene: TRBJ2-1; CDR3 protein: CATSRDLPGNGVF; CDR3 DNA: TGTGCCACCAGCAGAGATCTGCCAGGGAATGGGGTCTTC
V gene: TRBV9; clone size: .; D gene: TRBD2; J gene: TRBJ2-3; CDR3 protein: CASSVDAGGSTDTQYF; CDR3 DNA: TGTGCCAGCAGCGTAGACGCGGGAGGGAGCACAGATACGCAGTATTTT
V gene: TRBV28; clone size: .; D gene: .; J gene: TRBJ2-7; CDR3 protein: CASSAGTLGYEQYF; CDR3 DNA: TGTGCCAGCAGTGCCGGGACTCTCGGCTACGAGCAGTACTTC
V gene: TRBV14; clone size: .; D gene: TRBD1; J gene: TRBJ1-1; CDR3 protein: CASSQETTGWGSTEAFF; CDR3 DNA: TGTGCCAGCAGCCAAGAAACGACAGGGTGGGGATCCACTGAAGCTTTCTTT
V gene: TRBV9; clone size: .; D gene: TRBD2; J gene: TRBJ2-1; CDR3 protein: CASSTRLAGGYNEQFF; CDR3 DNA: TGTGCCAGCAGCACAAGACTAGCGGGAGGGTACAATGAGCAGTTCTTC
V gene: TRBV4-3; clone size: .; D gene: TRBD2; J gene: TRBJ2-1; CDR3 protein: CASSQGPSGSSYNEQFF; CDR3 DNA: TGCGCCAGCAGCCAAGGTCCCAGCGGGAGCTCCTACAATGAGCAGTTCTTC
V gene: TRBV7-7; clone size: .; D gene: .; J gene: TRBJ2-3; CDR3 protein: CASSLGSGRTDTQYF; CDR3 DNA: TGTGCTAGCAGCTTAGGCAGCGGACGAACAGATACGCAGTATTTT
V gene: TRBV9; clone size: .; D gene: .; J gene: TRBJ1-3; CDR3 protein: CAVKEWDSGNTIYF; CDR3 DNA: TGTGCCGTCAAAGAATGGGACTCTGGAAACACCATATATTTT
V gene: TRBV11-3; clone size: few; D gene: .; J gene: TRBJ2-7; CDR3 protein: CASSRSGYEQYF; CDR3 DNA: TGTGCCAGCAGCCGGAGTGGTTACGAGCAGTACTTC
V gene: TRBV5-1; clone size: .; D gene: TRBD1; J gene: TRBJ1-2; CDR3 protein: CASSLVPGQGYGYTF; CDR3 DNA: TGCGCCAGCAGCTTGGTTCCGGGACAGGGTTATGGCTACACCTTC
V gene: TRBV12-5; clone size: .; D gene: TRBD2; J gene: TRBJ2-2; CDR3 protein: CASGFRLAGNTGELFF; CDR3 DNA: TGTGCTAGTGGTTTTAGGCTAGCGGGAAATACCGGGGAGCTGTTTTTT
V gene: TRBV9; clone size: .; D gene: TRBD1; J gene: TRBJ2-1; CDR3 protein: CASSSHYGTARDEQFF; CDR3 DNA: TGTGCCAGCAGCTCGCACTACGGGACAGCCCGCGATGAGCAGTTCTTC
V gene: TRBV14; clone size: .; D gene: .; J gene: TRBJ1-4; CDR3 protein: CASSQDAEKLFF; CDR3 DNA: TGTGCCAGCAGCCAAGATGCTGAAAAACTGTTTTTT
V gene: TRBV30; clone size: .; D gene: .; J gene: TRBJ2-6; CDR3 protein: CAWRVIGSGANVLTF; CDR3 DNA: TGTGCCTGGAGGGTTATCGGCTCTGGGGCCAACGTCCTGACTTTC
V gene: TRBV27; clone size: .; D gene: .; J gene: TRBJ1-2; CDR3 protein: CASRFETQGHGYTF; CDR3 DNA: TGTGCCAGCAGGTTTGAGACTCAGGGGCATGGCTACACCTTC
V gene: TRBV7-6; clone size: .; D gene: .; J gene: TRBJ2-2; CDR3 protein: CASSLVDSNTGELFF; CDR3 DNA: TGTGCCAGCAGCTTAGTAGACAGCAATACCGGGGAGCTGTTTTTT
V gene: TRBV7-2; clone size: .; D gene: .; J gene: TRBJ2-2; CDR3 protein: CASSPQPSGNTGELFF; CDR3 DNA: TGTGCCAGCAGCCCGCAGCCCAGCGGAAACACCGGGGAGCTGTTTTTT
V gene: TRBV27; clone size: few; D gene: .; J gene: TRBJ2-1; CDR3 protein: CASSHPTGEQFF; CDR3 DNA: TGTGCCAGCAGTCACCCCACCGGTGAGCAGTTCTTC
V gene: TRBV25-1; clone size: .; D gene: .; J gene: TRBJ1-1; CDR3 protein: CATRRGGGAFF; CDR3 DNA: TGTGCCACACGGCGGGGCGGAGGGGCTTTCTTT
V gene: TRBV7-9; clone size: .; D gene: .; J gene: TRBJ2-7; CDR3 protein: CASSFSPGTAVEEQYF; CDR3 DNA: TGTGCCAGCAGCTTTTCCCCAGGGACCGCCGTCGAGGAGCAGTACTTC